The clone carrying this T cell receptor beta chain was counted a few times. This sample is drawn from a study of blood T cell repertoires in COVID-19. Study as a whole: There were acute and convalescent COVID-19 samples, and they came from the United States, Italy and Spain. In each case, the material was cDNA or gDNA derived from T cells, B-cell-depleted T cells, or PBMCs.

V dropped 5 bases and J dropped 6; count of bases not matched to a gene: 16. This CDR3 comprises 19 residues. Germline V gene data show CDR1 as SGHRS and CDR2 as YFSETQ. In the source study's methods: Nucleated cell counts were estimated from reference gene primer amplification. Produced via immunoSEQ multiplex PCR; TCRdb's table is partial and in-frame only. V and J calls and clone size are copied from that table; D and trimming were computed from the DNA. The sample contains about 59,000 clones, around 81% of which appear only once. Specimen: peripheral blood. The TCR comes from a woman older than 75 with acute or convalescent COVID-19. The gene calls are TRBV5-1 and TRBJ2-3; TRBD2 aligns across 15 bases. The CDR3 region is CASSLRTSGRASLLDTQYF. In DNA, the CDR3 is TGCGCCAGCAGTTTGAGGACTAGCGGGAGGGCCAGTTTGTTGGATACGCAGTATTTT.